Each of the 13 T cell receptor beta chains below was sequenced from the same sample in a study of immune evolution from preneoplasia to lung adenocarcinoma. Assay: immunoSEQ multiplex PCR; the TCRdb copy retains only in-frame clones and omits some. Of roughly 7,900 clones in the sample, roughly 78% were seen once. The sample consisted of FFPE adjacent normal lung tissue. These receptors all stem from a person aged 70 to 79 with lung adenocarcinoma.

V is TRBV19 and J is TRBJ1-2, with D tentatively TRBD1 (6 bases). Germline V gives CDR1 LNHDA, CDR2 SQIVND (reference sequence). V lost 8 bases and J 2 bases, leaving 6 bases between the germline ends. This CDR3 comprises 11 residues. The CDR3 DNA reads TGTGCCAGTGGGACAAACTATGGCTACACCTTC. Translated: CASGTNYGYTF. The entire variable domain, with the rest obtained from reference TRBV19 and TRBJ1-2, is as follows: DGGITQSPKYLFRKEGQNVTLSCEQNLNHDAMYWYRQDPGQGLRLIYYSQIVNDFQKGDIAEGYSVSREKKESFPLTVTSAQKNPTAFYLCASGTNYGYTFGSGTRLTVV.

V usage is TRBV4-1 and J usage is TRBJ2-1; D uncertain. CDR3 length equals 13 residues. Trimming took 1 base from V and 10 from J, leaving 11 bases between them. Germline V gene data show CDR1 as MGHRA and CDR2 as YSYEKL. Here the CDR3 reads CASSQAGPQEQFF. The CDR3 nucleotides read TGCGCCAGCAGCCAAGCCGGGCCGCAAGAGCAGTTCTTC.

The chain couples TRBV28 to TRBJ1-1; D not resolved. From germline, CDR1 is MDHEN and CDR2 SYDVKM. Deletions cut 5 bases from V and 4 bases from J, with 17 bases between. The CDR3 runs to 15 residues. The CDR3 is CASSPRTPGTTEAFF. In DNA form, the CDR3 reads TGTGCCAGCAGTCCACGGACCCCCGGAACCACTGAAGCTTTCTTT. The variable domain in full, with the rest retrieved from reference TRBV28 and TRBJ1-1, is DVKVTQSSRYLVKRTGEKVFLECVQDMDHENMFWYRQDPGLGLRLIYFSYDVKMKEKGDIPEGYSVSREKKERFSLILESASTNQTSMYLCASSPRTPGTTEAFFGQGTRLTVV.

V gene TRBV30 combines with J gene TRBJ2-1; 12 bases are shared with TRBD2. Germline loops: CDR1 GTSNPN, CDR2 SVGIG (reference sequence). V was pared by 7 bases and J by 0 bases, with 7 bases of the junction left unmatched. This CDR3 has 16 residues. In DNA, the CDR3 is TGTGCCTCCAACAGACTAGCGGGAGTCTCCTACAATGAGCAGTTCTTC. This encodes CASNRLAGVSYNEQFF. The whole variable domain, filled in from reference TRBV30 and TRBJ2-1, reads SQTIHQWPATLVQPVGSPLSLECTVEGTSNPNLYWYRQAAGRGLQLLFYSVGIGQISSEVPQNLSASRPQDRQFILSSKKLLLSDSGFYLCASNRLAGVSYNEQFFGPGTRLTVL.

In nucleotides, the CDR3 is TGCAGTGCTCAAGACCAAGAGACCCAGTACTTC. Its protein product is CSAQDQETQYF. The chain uses TRBV20-1 and TRBJ2-5; D unresolved. The CDR3 has 11 amino acids. Deletions cut 5 bases from V and 0 bases from J, with 4 bases between. Germline CDR1 is DFQATT and CDR2 is SNEGSKA (reference sequence).

V is TRBV27 and J is TRBJ1-1, with 7 bases lining up with TRBD1. Germline V CDR1 and CDR2: MNHEY, SMNVEV (reference sequence). With V trimmed by 3 bases and J by 0 bases, 4 bases remained unmatched. The CDR3 has 15 residues. Here the CDR3 DNA reads TGTGCCAGCAGTTTGACAGGGAAGGTGAACACTGAAGCTTTCTTT. Protein: CASSLTGKVNTEAFF.

This clone showed up just a few times. The chain couples TRBV11-2 to TRBJ1-1; D call uncertain. Germline V lookup: CDR1 SGHAT, CDR2 FQNNGV. Trimming took off 4 bases at V and 1 base at J, with 10 bases between the two ends. CDR3 size: 14 residues. The CDR3 loop is CASSSNWGNTEAFF. Here the CDR3 DNA reads TGTGCCAGCAGCTCCAATTGGGGGAACACTGAAGCTTTCTTT. Drawing the rest from reference TRBV11-2 and TRBJ1-1, the complete variable domain is EAGVAQSPRYKIIEKRQSVAFWCNPISGHATLYWYQQILGQGPKLLIQFQNNGVVDDSQLPKDRFSAERLKGVDSTLKIQPAKLEDSAVYLCASSSNWGNTEAFFGQGTRLTVV.

The chain has TRBV7-8 and TRBJ2-4; D is perhaps TRBD2 (5 bases). Germline lookup yields CDR1 SGHVS and CDR2 FQNEAQ. V lost 0 bases to trimming and J lost 8 bases, with 11 bases between them. The CDR3 has 14 residues. The chain's CDR3 is CASSLAVWGDIQYF. In DNA form, the CDR3 reads TGTGCCAGCAGCTTAGCGGTGTGGGGAGACATTCAGTACTTC.

This clone turned up a few times. This may be a read error: a much more frequent sequence differs by one nucleotide. The chain carries TRBV7-3 and TRBJ2-1; no firm D call. This CDR3 is 11 amino acids long. The V end was cut by 3 bases, the J end by 5 bases, with 2 bases between. Germline CDR1 SGHTA, CDR2 FQGTGA. Here the CDR3 reads CASSFDNEQFF. The CDR3 DNA reads as TGTGCCAGCAGCTTCGACAATGAGCAGTTCTTC. The full variable domain, in which reference TRBV7-3 and TRBJ2-1 provide the parts outside the CDR3, is GAGVSQTPSNKVTEKGKYVELRCDPISGHTALYWYRQSLGQGPEFLIYFQGTGAADDSGLPNDRFFAVRPEGSVSTLKIQRTERGDSAVYLCASSFDNEQFFGPGTRLTVL.

Remarks on this clone: Other DNA variants within this sample encode the same CDR3. V is TRBV29-1 and J is TRBJ1-1; D is possibly TRBD1 (5 bases). Trimming removed 7 bases from V and 6 bases from J, with 15 bases in between. The CDR3 totals 12 residues. The germline V gene has CDR1 SQVTM and CDR2 ANQGSEA. The CDR3 nucleotides read TGCAGCGGGGGCGTTACGGAAGCTGAAGCTTTCTTT. This gives the protein CSGGVTEAEAFF.

The V call is TRBV5-1, the J call TRBJ1-4, with D unresolved. V lost 0 bases to trimming and J lost 8 bases, with 5 bases between them. Germline CDR1 is SGHRS and CDR2 is YFSETQ. The CDR3 has 12 amino acids. CDR3 sequence: CASSLDREKLFF. CDR3 nucleotides: TGCGCCAGCAGCTTGGACCGAGAAAAACTGTTTTTT.

The chain carries TRBV6-6 and TRBJ2-7, with D tentatively TRBD1 or TRBD2 (6 bases each). The CDR3 consists of 16 residues. The germline gives CDR1 MNHNY, CDR2 SVGAGI (reference sequence). V gave up 4 bases and J gave up 2 bases, with 18 bases separating them. The CDR3 DNA is TGTGCCAGCAGTTCCACTCCCCGGGGGCCCCCCTACGAGCAGTACTTC. This sequence encodes CASSSTPRGPPYEQYF.

The chain links TRBV2 to TRBJ2-2; 11 bases are a match to TRBD2. The CDR3 length is 17 residues. V was clipped by 4 bases and J by 2 bases; unmatched bases: 6. Germline loops: CDR1 SNHLY, CDR2 FYNNEI. The CDR3 nucleotides read TGTGCCAGCAGTGGGGCTAGCGGGAGGATTAACACCGGGGAGCTGTTTTTT. Encoded protein: CASSGASGRINTGELFF.